The 18 T cell receptor beta chains in this list originate from one sample, sequenced in a study of memory CD4+ T cells and cytomegalovirus serostatus. Sequencing used immunoSEQ multiplex PCR; TCRdb keeps in-frame clones, though not all of them. The repertoire holds about 26,000 clones, with about four fifths as singletons. The sort gate was single viable CD3+CD4+CD8-CD45RO+ cells for memory CD4+ T cells. Sequenced material: memory CD4+ T cells from blood. The receptors shown here come from an adult in good health and CMV-seronegative.

The gene calls are TRBV5-6 and TRBJ1-1; D possibly corresponds to TRBD1 (5 bases). Per the germline V gene, CDR1 is SGHDT and CDR2 is YYEEEE. This CDR3 contains 13 residues. V dropped 7 bases and J dropped 5 bases, with 15 bases sitting between them. CDR3: CASRRHGGTEAFF. The CDR3 DNA is TGTGCCAGCCGCCGACACGGGGGAACTGAAGCTTTCTTT. Complete variable domain (other parts from reference TRBV5-6 and TRBJ1-1): DAGVTQSPTHLIKTRGQQVTLRCSPKSGHDTVSWYQQALGQGPQFIFQYYEEEERQRGNFPDRFSGHQFPNYSSELNVNALLLGDSALYLCASRRHGGTEAFFGQGTRLTVV.

The chain has TRBV19 and TRBJ1-2; D is ambiguous. The CDR3 runs 14 residues. V lost 6 bases, J lost 2 bases, and 13 bases lay in between. Germline V CDR1 and CDR2: LNHDA, SQIVND (reference sequence). The CDR3 nucleotides read TGTGCCAGTAGCGTTCAATCTGGGAACTATGGCTACACCTTC. Residues: CASSVQSGNYGYTF.

The genes are TRBV7-9 and TRBJ2-2; unclear D gene. The CDR3 covers 16 residues. The V gene's germline CDR1 is SEHNR and CDR2 FQNEAQ (reference sequence). V lost 5 bases, J lost 3 bases, and 16 bases lay in between. CDR3 region: CASSPSTTRDTGELFF. The CDR3 coding sequence is TGTGCCAGCAGCCCTTCGACGACCCGGGACACCGGGGAGCTGTTTTTT.

V is TRBV7-6 and J is TRBJ1-3, with a tentative D call TRBD1 (6 bases). Trimming stripped 0 bases from V and 2 bases from J, with 11 bases between. CDR1 SGHVS and CDR2 FNYEAQ come from the germline V gene. The CDR3 has 16 residues. This chain's CDR3 is CASSLAGAGAGNTIYF. The CDR3 DNA is TGTGCCAGCAGCTTAGCGGGGGCAGGGGCTGGAAACACCATATATTTT.

The V gene is TRBV5-1, the J gene TRBJ2-5; 7 nucleotides match TRBD1. J was trimmed by 2 bases and V by 0 bases; bases with no gene match: 4. The CDR3 consists of 15 residues. CDR1 and CDR2 (germline): SGHRS, YFSETQ. The CDR3 coding sequence is TGCGCCAGCAGCTTGGCTGGGACAGATCAAGAGACCCAGTACTTC. This encodes CASSLAGTDQETQYF.

With regard to this clone: The identical CDR3 is also encoded by other nucleotide sequences in the sample. The V and J genes are TRBV5-1 and TRBJ1-1; tentative D call: TRBD1 (5 bases). Germline CDR1 is SGHRS and CDR2 is YFSETQ. This CDR3 has 13 amino acids. V gave up 4 bases and J gave up 3 bases, with 10 bases separating them. CDR3 sequence reads: CASSALGDTEAFF. In DNA, the CDR3 is TGCGCCAGCAGCGCCCTAGGGGACACTGAAGCTTTCTTT. The variable domain in full, completed from reference TRBV5-1 and TRBJ1-1, reads KAGVTQTPRYLIKTRGQQVTLSCSPISGHRSVSWYQQTPGQGLQFLFEYFSETQRNKGNFPGRFSGRQFSNSRSEMNVSTLELGDSALYLCASSALGDTEAFFGQGTRLTVV.

J is TRBJ2-1 and V is TRBV5-1; 12 bases align to TRBD2. Trimming cost V 3 bases and J 8 bases; bases outside gene matches: 18. The CDR3 spans 19 residues. CDR1 SGHRS and CDR2 YFSETQ come from the germline V gene. The CDR3 loop is CASSSPSGGAGLSSHEQFF. As DNA, the CDR3 is TGCGCCAGCAGCTCGCCTAGCGGGGGGGCCGGGTTGTCGTCCCATGAGCAGTTCTTC.

The chain joins TRBV5-1 to TRBJ2-3; 9 positions agree with TRBD1. After removal of 0 bases from V and 0 bases from J, the junction contained 8 bases not matched to a gene. The CDR3 runs 18 residues. From germline, CDR1 is SGHRS and CDR2 YFSETQ. The CDR3 is CASSLDGQGPPSTDTQYF. For the CDR3, the DNA is TGCGCCAGCAGCTTGGATGGACAGGGGCCTCCTAGCACAGATACGCAGTATTTT.

The V and J genes are TRBV7-2 and TRBJ2-1; TRBD2 matches at 11 bases. V shed 5 bases and J 2 bases; nucleotides not matched to a gene: 2. Germline CDR1 and CDR2: SGHTA and FQGNSA. The CDR3 totals 15 residues. DNA of the CDR3: TGTGCCAGCAGCCTTAGCGGGGGGGCCTACAATGAGCAGTTCTTC. This codes for CASSLSGGAYNEQFF. Together with reference TRBV7-2 and TRBJ2-1, the CDR3 gives the full variable domain: GAGVSQSPSNKVTEKGKDVELRCDPISGHTALYWYRQSLGQGLEFLIYFQGNSAPDKSGLPSDRFSAERTGGSVSTLTIQRTQQEDSAVYLCASSLSGGAYNEQFFGPGTRLTVL.

The chain links TRBV4-1 to TRBJ2-3; 9 bases are shared with TRBD2. V dropped 0 bases and J dropped 2; count of bases not matched to a gene: 9. The CDR3 consists of 18 residues. Looked up from germline, CDR1 is MGHRA and CDR2 is YSYEKL. The CDR3 region is CASSQDHPSGGFTDTQYF. CDR3 bases: TGCGCCAGCAGCCAAGACCACCCCAGCGGGGGGTTCACAGATACGCAGTATTTT.

V usage is TRBV20-1 and J usage is TRBJ2-5; D remains ambiguous. CDR3 length: 11 residues. Germline CDR1 reads DFQATT; CDR2 reads SNEGSKA (reference sequence). V was pared by 5 bases and J by 5 bases, with 9 bases between. CDR3 DNA sequence: TGCAGTGCTGCATATGGGGAGACCCAGTACTTC. Translation: CSAAYGETQYF.

A remark on this clone: In the same sample, other DNA sequences code for this CDR3. V and J are TRBV19 and TRBJ1-5; 9 bases align to TRBD1. Germline V gives CDR1 LNHDA, CDR2 SQIVND (reference sequence). J was trimmed by 4 bases and V by 7 bases; bases with no gene match: 5. CDR3 length: 14 amino acids. The DNA for the CDR3 is TGTGCCAGTAAGGCTGGACAGGGGAATCAGCCCCAGCATTTT. Its translation: CASKAGQGNQPQHF.

The rearrangement joins TRBV2 to TRBJ2-2, with 11 bases lining up with TRBD2. Germline V gene data show CDR1 as SNHLY and CDR2 as FYNNEI. This CDR3 spans 15 amino acids. V shed 7 bases and J 6 bases; nucleotides not matched to a gene: 7. For the CDR3, the DNA is TGTGCCAGCACGACTAGCGGGGTTTCGGCCGGGGAGCTGTTTTTT. Its translation: CASTTSGVSAGELFF. Variable domain in full (rest from reference TRBV2 and TRBJ2-2): EPEVTQTPSHQVTQMGQEVILRCVPISNHLYFYWYRQILGQKVEFLVSFYNNEISEKSEIFDDQFSVERPDGSNFTLKIRSTKLEDSAMYFCASTTSGVSAGELFFGEGSRLTVL.

The genes are TRBV7-9 and TRBJ1-6, with 7 nucleotides matching TRBD1. The CDR3 sequence is 15 residues long. V shed 5 bases and J 7 bases; nucleotides not matched to a gene: 8. Germline-derived CDR1 and CDR2 are SEHNR and FQNEAQ (reference sequence). The CDR3 DNA reads as TGTGCCAGCAGCGCTTACAGGGGCGGAAATTCACCCCTCCACTTT. It yields the protein CASSAYRGGNSPLHF.

The V gene is TRBV10-3, the J gene TRBJ1-2; D might be TRBD1 (6 bases). Per the germline V gene, CDR1 is ENHRY and CDR2 is SYGVKD. The CDR3 extends over 14 amino acids. Between the trimmed V and J ends, which lost 5 bases and 4 bases, there was a span of 14 bases. The CDR3 DNA reads TGTGCCATCAGTCTTCAGAAGACAGGCTATGGCTACACCTTC. It yields the protein CAISLQKTGYGYTF.

This clone has only a few counts. The J gene is TRBJ2-3, the V gene TRBV5-1; 10 positions agree with TRBD2. The CDR3 loop spans 16 amino acids. Germline values: CDR1 SGHRS, CDR2 YFSETQ. V lost 3 bases and J lost 1; bases outside the gene matches: 5. The CDR3: CASSSRLAGGTDTQYF. In nucleotides, the CDR3 is TGCGCCAGCAGCTCTAGACTAGCGGGTGGCACAGATACGCAGTATTTT.

The V gene is TRBV4-3, the J gene TRBJ2-7; no definite D call. Germline V lookup: CDR1 LGHNA, CDR2 YSLEER. The CDR3 runs 15 residues. V gave up 0 bases and J gave up 2 bases, with 11 bases separating them. The CDR3 is CASSQDLKGTYEQYF. Written as DNA, the CDR3 is TGCGCCAGCAGCCAAGATCTGAAGGGAACCTACGAGCAGTACTTC.

This clone has only a few counts. The chain employs TRBV5-1 and TRBJ1-1, with TRBD1 matching over 7 bases. The CDR3 length is 14 residues. V gave up 4 bases and J gave up 4 bases; unmatched junction bases: 7. CDR1 is SGHRS, CDR2 YFSETQ, per germline. CDR3 region: CASSRGQDVTEAFF. The DNA of the CDR3 is TGCGCCAGCAGCCGTGGACAGGACGTCACTGAAGCTTTCTTT.